Given below is one TCR beta chain in context. Its cognate antigen is unknown. The data are from a study of cytomegalovirus exposure and HLA in healthy donors. Study details: From HLA-typed donors, an early data release held roughly 80 million unique TCRs. There were 350 to 400 genotyped donors. Of these, 81% fell in the genetic ancestry cluster associated with self-reported Caucasian donors.

General study points: Most TCR sequences were uncommon, yet certain public TCRs appeared in many donors.

60 Vbeta and 13 Jbeta primers were used in PCR. Data came from immunoSEQ multiplex PCR; TCRdb stores just in-frame clones and leaves some out. The sample lists 100,000 or so clones; 70% were seen once. The CDR3 has 13 residues. Germline lookup yields CDR1 SGHNT and CDR2 YYREEE (reference sequence). After removal of 3 bases from V and 4 bases from J, the junction contained 2 bases not matched to a gene. Sequences were obtained from PBMCs. The clonotype was recovered from a man in his forties or fifties in good health and CMV-seropositive. The V and J genes are TRBV5-4 and TRBJ2-7; 9 positions agree with TRBD1. This CDR3 reads CASSSTGGYEQYF. CDR3 in DNA: TGTGCCAGCAGCTCGACAGGGGGTTACGAGCAGTACTTC.